This T cell receptor beta chain derives from a study of OX40 agonist ivuxolimab in advanced cancers. Study-wide context: The treatment was a fully human IgG2 OX40 agonist, ivuxolimab.

Clones were read by immunoSEQ multiplex PCR, and TCRdb kept only the in-frame ones, dropping some. This sample has roughly 26,000 clones; about 90% occur once, and the top ten carry approximately 19%. Trimming took 1 base from V and 4 from J; bases not matched to a gene: 7. CDR1 is LNHNV and CDR2 is YYDKDF in the germline V gene (reference sequence). This CDR3 region has 17 residues. This chain uses TRBV15 with TRBJ2-3; 11 nucleotides align to TRBD2. The TCR sequence derives from an adult with an advanced solid tumor such as melanoma, head and neck, liver or kidney cancer. The source material was CD4+ or CD8+ T cells sorted from blood, sampled in a trial of the OX40 agonist ivuxolimab. CDR3 loop: CATSRGLAGGWADTQYF. The CDR3 region has the DNA TGTGCCACCAGCAGAGGGCTAGCGGGAGGATGGGCAGATACGCAGTATTTT.